This T cell receptor beta chain was identified in a study of blood T cell repertoires in COVID-19. Study-wide context: Samples of COVID-19 (acute and convalescent) were obtained from the United States, Italy and Spain.

Per germline, CDR1 LNHDA and CDR2 SQIVND (reference sequence). The V end was cut by 1 base, the J end by 6 bases, with 18 bases between. The CDR3 consists of 16 residues. TCRdb's table, derived via immunoSEQ multiplex PCR, lists solely in-frame clones and lacks some. This table holds some 120,000 clones, about four fifths found once. The sample was peripheral blood. The receptor was derived from a woman aged 45-59 years with acute or convalescent COVID-19. The chain employs TRBV19 and TRBJ1-1; no clear D. CDR3: CASSIGRGSPNAEAFF. The CDR3, as DNA: TGTGCCAGTAGTATAGGGCGGGGTAGTCCCAACGCTGAAGCTTTCTTT.